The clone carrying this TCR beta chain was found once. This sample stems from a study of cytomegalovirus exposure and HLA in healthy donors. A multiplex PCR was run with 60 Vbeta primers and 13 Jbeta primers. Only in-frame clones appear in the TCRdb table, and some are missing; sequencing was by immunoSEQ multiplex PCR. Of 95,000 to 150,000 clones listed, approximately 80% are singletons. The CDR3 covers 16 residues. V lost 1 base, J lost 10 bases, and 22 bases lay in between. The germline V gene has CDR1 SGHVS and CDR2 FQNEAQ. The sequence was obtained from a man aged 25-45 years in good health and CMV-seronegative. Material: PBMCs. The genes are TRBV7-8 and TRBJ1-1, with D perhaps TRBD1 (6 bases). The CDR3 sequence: CASSLGQGINGSLAFF. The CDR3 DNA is TGTGCCAGCAGCTTAGGTCAGGGGATTAATGGGTCTCTAGCTTTCTTT.